One and the same sample provided the 17 T cell receptor beta chains below, sequenced in a study of cytomegalovirus exposure and HLA in healthy donors. PCR employed 60 Vbeta and 13 Jbeta primers. TCRdb's table, derived via immunoSEQ multiplex PCR, lists solely in-frame clones and lacks some. Of about 90,000 clones in the sample, 60% to 80% were seen once. Sequencing input: PBMCs. Receptor source: a woman between 45 and 60 years old in good health and CMV-seropositive.

This chain uses TRBV28 with TRBJ2-7, with 7 bases identical to TRBD1. Germline V gene data show CDR1 as MDHEN and CDR2 as SYDVKM. V dropped 10 bases and J dropped 5; count of bases not matched to a gene: 17. The length of the CDR3 is 15 residues. This CDR3 reads CAIGGVVTGSHEQYF. DNA of the CDR3: TGTGCCATTGGTGGGGTTGTGACAGGGTCCCACGAGCAGTACTTC.

This clone has more than one count but fewer than ten. This chain joins TRBV2 and TRBJ2-3; 7 bases agree with TRBD2. V was clipped by 1 base and J by 2 bases; unmatched bases: 3. This CDR3 has 15 residues. Germline V gives CDR1 SNHLY, CDR2 FYNNEI. CDR3 DNA sequence: TGTGCCAGCAGTGAAGAGCGGGGATTCACAGATACGCAGTATTTT. Protein sequence: CASSEERGFTDTQYF.

This chain uses TRBV5-1 with TRBJ1-1, with D perhaps TRBD1 (6 bases). This CDR3 spans 15 amino acids. V gave up 0 bases and J gave up 5 bases, with 14 bases separating them. CDR1 is SGHRS and CDR2 is YFSETQ in the germline V gene. DNA for the CDR3: TGCGCCAGCAGCTTGGGAACCAGGGGAAGAACTGAAGCTTTCTTT. Its protein product is CASSLGTRGRTEAFF.

The chain carries TRBV28 and TRBJ1-5, with D maybe TRBD1 (6 bases). CDR3 size: 17 residues. The germline V gene encodes CDR1 MDHEN and CDR2 SYDVKM. Trimming removed 4 bases from V and 6 bases from J, with 22 bases in between. The DNA of the CDR3 is TGTGCCAGCAGTTCAGGCCGCGGGGGGCATTGGAGTCAGCCCCAGCATTTT. Its protein product is CASSSGRGGHWSQPQHF.

This clone qualifies as medium-sized. The CDR3 here is CASSERTGTSTEQYF. The CDR3 nucleotides read TGTGCCAGCAGCGAACGGACAGGGACCTCTACGGAGCAGTACTTC. The rearrangement links TRBV2 to TRBJ2-7, with 8 positions matching TRBD1. Germline V gives CDR1 SNHLY, CDR2 FYNNEI. Losses at the gene ends were 6 bases for V and 7 bases for J; bases not matched to a gene: 14. The CDR3 totals 15 residues.

About this clone itself: The sample contains more than one DNA sequence encoding this CDR3. The chain employs TRBV15 and TRBJ2-7; D perhaps matches TRBD2 (5 bases). The CDR3 covers 13 residues. V was clipped by 0 bases and J by 5 bases, with 8 bases between them. CDR1 is LNHNV and CDR2 is YYDKDF in the germline V gene (reference sequence). The CDR3 sequence: CATSRDPGDEQYF. CDR3 DNA: TGTGCCACCAGCAGAGATCCCGGGGACGAGCAGTACTTC.

In its sample, this clone was seen a few times. This rearrangement joins TRBV5-4 to TRBJ2-1; 14 bases map to TRBD2. This CDR3 comprises 13 residues. Germline lookup yields CDR1 SGHNT and CDR2 YYREEE (reference sequence). V gave up 4 bases and J gave up 10 bases; unmatched junction bases: 1. DNA of the CDR3: TGTGCCAGCAGCCGGACTAGCGGGAGGGAGCAGTTCTTC. Amino acid sequence: CASSRTSGREQFF.

The V call is TRBV13, the J call TRBJ2-7, with D hard to call. Per germline, CDR1 PRHDT and CDR2 FYEKMQ (reference sequence). The CDR3 contains 13 residues. Trimming stripped 5 bases from V and 2 bases from J, with 10 bases between. The CDR3 sequence is CASSKDLAYEQYF. DNA for the CDR3: TGTGCCAGCAGCAAAGACTTGGCCTACGAGCAGTACTTC.

The chain couples TRBV7-3 to TRBJ2-7, with 8 nucleotides matching TRBD1. Trimming took 6 bases from V and 4 from J; bases not matched to a gene: 11. Germline V lookup: CDR1 SGHTA, CDR2 FQGTGA. This CDR3 comprises 15 residues. The DNA for the CDR3 is TGTGCCAGCAGTCTTACAGGGGGAGAGGCGTACGAGCAGTACTTC. This gives the protein CASSLTGGEAYEQYF.

This clone showed up just once. V gene TRBV6-1 combines with J gene TRBJ2-5, with 7 nucleotides matching TRBD1. V gave up 6 bases and J gave up 5 bases; unmatched junction bases: 6. The germline V gene encodes CDR1 MNHNS and CDR2 SASEGT. There are 13 residues in the CDR3. The CDR3 nucleotides read TGTGCCAGCAGCCAGAGGGGGCGTGAGACCCAGTACTTC. Protein: CASSQRGRETQYF.

This clone was recorded a few times. This chain uses TRBV15 with TRBJ1-4; TRBD1 is a possible D gene (6 bases). The germline V and J ends were trimmed by 0 bases and 7 bases, with 15 bases remaining between them. The CDR3 spans 16 residues. CDR1 and CDR2 (germline): LNHNV, YYDKDF (reference sequence). CDR3 nucleotides: TGTGCCACCAGCAGAGACAGGGATCAGGGGAGTGAAAAACTGTTTTTT. It is translated as CATSRDRDQGSEKLFF.

This chain uses TRBV9 with TRBJ1-3, with a weak D call TRBD1 (5 bases). Germline CDR1 SGDLS, CDR2 YYNGEE. The CDR3 is made up of 16 amino acids. Trimming took off 0 bases at V and 1 base at J, with 11 bases between the two ends. CDR3 sequence (DNA): TGTGCCAGCAGCGTAGTTGGGGCGCGATCTGGAAACACCATATATTTT. Translating it yields CASSVVGARSGNTIYF.

The chain links TRBV5-1 to TRBJ2-5; D is perhaps TRBD2 (6 bases). The germline V and J ends were trimmed by 4 bases and 5 bases, with 18 bases remaining between them. This CDR3 comprises 15 residues. Germline-derived CDR1 and CDR2 are SGHRS and YFSETQ. CDR3 region: CASSRMVLAGETQYF. CDR3 nucleotides: TGCGCCAGCAGCCGCATGGTACTAGCCGGGGAGACCCAGTACTTC.

The rearrangement links TRBV28 to TRBJ2-7; perhaps TRBD2 as D (5 bases). Trimming removed 1 base at V and 4 bases at J, with 8 bases between. Per the germline V gene, CDR1 is MDHEN and CDR2 is SYDVKM. The CDR3 loop spans 13 amino acids. The CDR3 region has the DNA TGTGCCAGCAGTTTATTTCGCGGGTACGAGCAGTACTTC. Protein: CASSLFRGYEQYF.

The chain combines TRBV4-1 with TRBJ1-2; D is unclear. In germline, CDR1 is MGHRA, CDR2 YSYEKL. Trimming took 1 base from V and 4 from J, leaving 10 bases between them. This CDR3 region has 14 residues. The chain's CDR3 is CASSQVLEIYGYTF. As DNA, the CDR3 is TGCGCCAGCAGCCAAGTCCTGGAGATCTATGGCTACACCTTC.

The rearrangement links TRBV15 to TRBJ1-1; the D is unclear. Looked up from germline, CDR1 is LNHNV and CDR2 is YYDKDF (reference sequence). The CDR3 runs 14 residues. V lost 0 bases, J lost 0 bases, and 5 bases lay in between. This CDR3 reads CATSREGVNTEAFF. Here the CDR3 DNA reads TGTGCCACCAGCAGAGAGGGAGTGAACACTGAAGCTTTCTTT.

This chain uses TRBV7-9 with TRBJ2-5; possible D gene TRBD2, 5 bases. Germline CDR1 reads SEHNR; CDR2 reads FQNEAQ (reference sequence). V was shortened by 1 base and J by 5 bases, with 11 bases between the two germline ends. The CDR3 runs to 14 residues. The CDR3 DNA reads as TGTGCCAGCAGCTTAGGGACTGGCGGGGAGACCCAGTACTTC. Encoded protein: CASSLGTGGETQYF. The full variable domain, with the rest looked up from reference TRBV7-9 and TRBJ2-5, is DTGVSQNPRHKITKRGQNVTFRCDPISEHNRLYWYRQTLGQGPEFLTYFQNEAQLEKSRLLSDRFSAERPKGSFSTLEIQRTEQGDSAMYLCASSLGTGGETQYFGPGTRLLVL.